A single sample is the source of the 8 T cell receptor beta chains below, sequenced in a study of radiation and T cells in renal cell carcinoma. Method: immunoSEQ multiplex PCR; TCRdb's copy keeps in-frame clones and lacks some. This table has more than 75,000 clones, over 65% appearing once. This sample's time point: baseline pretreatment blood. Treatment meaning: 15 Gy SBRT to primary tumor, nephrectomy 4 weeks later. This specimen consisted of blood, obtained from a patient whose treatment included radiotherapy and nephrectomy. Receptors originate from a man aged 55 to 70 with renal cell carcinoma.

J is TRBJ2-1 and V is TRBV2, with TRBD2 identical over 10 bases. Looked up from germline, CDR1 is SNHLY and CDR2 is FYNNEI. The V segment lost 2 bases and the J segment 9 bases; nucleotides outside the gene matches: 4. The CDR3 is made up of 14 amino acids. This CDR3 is CASSELLAGGEQFF. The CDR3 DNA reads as TGTGCCAGCAGTGAACTATTAGCGGGAGGTGAGCAGTTCTTC.

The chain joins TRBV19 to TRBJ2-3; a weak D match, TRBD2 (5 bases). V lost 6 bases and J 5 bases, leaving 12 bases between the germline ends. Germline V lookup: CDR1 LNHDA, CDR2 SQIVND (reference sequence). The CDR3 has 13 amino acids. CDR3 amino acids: CASRGLGVDTQYF. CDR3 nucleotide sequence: TGTGCCAGTAGAGGTCTGGGAGTAGATACGCAGTATTTT.

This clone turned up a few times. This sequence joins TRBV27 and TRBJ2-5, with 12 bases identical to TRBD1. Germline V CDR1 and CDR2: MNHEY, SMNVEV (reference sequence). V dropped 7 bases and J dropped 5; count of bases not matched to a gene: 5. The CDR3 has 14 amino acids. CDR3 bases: TGTGCCAGCACGGGGACAGGGGGCATGGAGACCCAGTACTTC. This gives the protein CASTGTGGMETQYF.

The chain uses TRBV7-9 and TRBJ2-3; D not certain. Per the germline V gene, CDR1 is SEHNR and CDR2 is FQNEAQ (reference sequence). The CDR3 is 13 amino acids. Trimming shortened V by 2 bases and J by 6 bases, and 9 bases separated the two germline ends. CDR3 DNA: TGTGCCAGCAGCTTACTAGTAGCCGATACGCAGTATTTT. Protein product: CASSLLVADTQYF.

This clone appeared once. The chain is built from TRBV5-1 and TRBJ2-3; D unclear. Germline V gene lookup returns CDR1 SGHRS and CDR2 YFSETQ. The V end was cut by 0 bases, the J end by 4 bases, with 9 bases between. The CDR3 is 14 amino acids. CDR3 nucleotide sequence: TGCGCCAGCAGCTTGGAATACGGTCCAGATACGCAGTATTTT. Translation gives CASSLEYGPDTQYF.

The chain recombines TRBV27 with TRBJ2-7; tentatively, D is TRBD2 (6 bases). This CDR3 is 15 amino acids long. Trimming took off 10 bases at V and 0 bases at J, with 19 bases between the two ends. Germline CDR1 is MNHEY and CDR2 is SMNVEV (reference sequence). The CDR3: CANNSSGVNSYEQYF. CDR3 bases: TGTGCCAATAACTCATCGGGGGTGAACTCCTACGAGCAGTACTTC.

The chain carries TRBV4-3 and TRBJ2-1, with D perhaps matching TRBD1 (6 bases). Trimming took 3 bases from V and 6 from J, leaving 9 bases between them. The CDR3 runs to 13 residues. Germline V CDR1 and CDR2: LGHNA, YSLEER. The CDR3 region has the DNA TGCGCCAGCAGCCAGAAACAGGGCAATGAGCAGTTCTTC. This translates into CASSQKQGNEQFF.

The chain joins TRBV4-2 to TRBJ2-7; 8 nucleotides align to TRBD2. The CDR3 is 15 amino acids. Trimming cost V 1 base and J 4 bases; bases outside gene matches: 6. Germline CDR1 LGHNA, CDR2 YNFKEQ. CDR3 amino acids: CASSQGGGRWYEQYF. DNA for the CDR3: TGTGCCAGCAGCCAAGGGGGCGGGAGGTGGTACGAGCAGTACTTC.